The rows below give T cell receptor beta chains drawn from one sample of a study of PD-1 blockade in classical Hodgkin lymphoma. The repertoire was sequenced with immunoSEQ multiplex PCR; TCRdb's copy has only in-frame clones and lacks some. Among some 100,000 clones listed, approximately 90% were seen once. Sequencing used peripheral blood mononuclear cells (PBMCs), obtained before the second cycle of nivolumab. The receptors here all came from a human donor with classical Hodgkin lymphoma. The CDR3 runs from the conserved cysteine through the conserved F or W. The order of the fields is V gene, D gene, clone size, J gene, CDR3 protein, CDR3 DNA. D genes are given only for firm matches. The size entry is marked missing in some rows and otherwise reads once, few, many or a size class.

V: TRBV18
D: NA
size: NA
J: TRBJ1-1
CDR3: CASSTSGKTEAFF
DNA: TGTGCCAGCTCTACCAGTGGGAAGACTGAAGCTTTCTTT

V: TRBV10-2
D: NA
size: NA
J: TRBJ1-1
CDR3: CASSLNTEAFF
DNA: TGCGCCAGCAGTTTGAACACTGAAGCTTTCTTT

V: TRBV7-2
D: NA
size: NA
J: TRBJ1-1
CDR3: CASSLGESTEAFF
DNA: TGTGCCAGCAGCTTAGGGGAATCCACTGAAGCTTTCTTT

V: TRBV28
D: TRBD1
size: NA
J: TRBJ1-2
CDR3: CAILDRADYGYTF
DNA: TGTGCCATCCTGGACAGGGCTGACTATGGCTACACCTTC

V: TRBV4-2
D: NA
size: NA
J: TRBJ1-2
CDR3: CASSQEYWDQDYGYTF
DNA: TGTGCCAGCAGCCAAGAATATTGGGACCAAGACTATGGCTACACCTTC

V: TRBV5-1
D: NA
size: NA
J: TRBJ2-5
CDR3: CASSLEETQYF
DNA: TGCGCCAGCAGTCTGGAAGAGACCCAGTACTTC

V: TRBV21-1
D: NA
size: once
J: TRBJ2-7
CDR3: CASSKAWLSYEQYF
DNA: TGTGCCAGCAGCAAAGCGTGGCTTAGCTACGAGCAGTACTTC

V: TRBV27
D: NA
size: NA
J: TRBJ1-2
CDR3: CASSSPGGKRGYTF
DNA: TGTGCCAGCAGTTCCCCGGGAGGGAAGCGCGGCTACACCTTC

V: TRBV2
D: NA
size: NA
J: TRBJ1-4
CDR3: CASSELETDNEKLFF
DNA: TGTGCCAGCAGTGAATTGGAGACAGACAATGAAAAACTGTTTTTT

V: TRBV12-5
D: NA
size: NA
J: TRBJ2-7
CDR3: CASGLGAEQYF
DNA: TGTGCTAGTGGTTTGGGGGCCGAGCAGTACTTC

V: TRBV6-5
D: NA
size: NA
J: TRBJ1-6
CDR3: CAGGQGYSANSPLHF
DNA: TGTGCCGGCGGTCAGGGGTACTCTGCCAATTCACCCCTCCACTTT

V: TRBV28
D: NA
size: NA
J: TRBJ2-7
CDR3: CASRPPGSEQYF
DNA: TGTGCCAGCAGGCCCCCCGGGTCGGAGCAGTACTTC

V: TRBV7-9
D: NA
size: NA
J: TRBJ2-5
CDR3: CASSLEEGYSQETQYF
DNA: TGTGCCAGCAGCTTAGAGGAGGGGTACTCTCAAGAGACCCAGTACTTC

V: TRBV13
D: TRBD1
size: NA
J: TRBJ1-5
CDR3: CASSTRTGGQPQHF
DNA: TGTGCCAGCAGCACCCGGACAGGGGGTCAGCCCCAGCATTTT

V: TRBV7-8
D: NA
size: NA
J: TRBJ2-3
CDR3: CASSSVGGDTDTQYF
DNA: TGTGCCAGCAGCTCCGTGGGGGGAGACACAGATACGCAGTATTTT

V: TRBV16
D: NA
size: NA
J: TRBJ2-7
CDR3: CASSQRDNSYEQYF
DNA: TGTGCCAGCAGCCAACGGGACAACTCCTACGAGCAGTACTTC

V: TRBV11-2
D: NA
size: once
J: TRBJ2-1
CDR3: CASSSGTNNEQFF
DNA: TGTGCCAGCAGCTCTGGGACAAACAATGAGCAGTTCTTC

V: TRBV7-2
D: NA
size: NA
J: TRBJ1-2
CDR3: CASSLGRSQGYYGYTF
DNA: TGTGCCAGCAGCTTAGGAAGGTCACAGGGCTACTATGGCTACACCTTC

V: TRBV5-1
D: TRBD1
size: NA
J: TRBJ2-1
CDR3: CASSTGQGFGEQFF
DNA: TGCGCCAGCAGCACGGGACAGGGGTTTGGTGAGCAGTTCTTC

V: TRBV18
D: TRBD1
size: NA
J: TRBJ1-2
CDR3: CASSPQRTGANYGYTF
DNA: TGTGCCAGCTCACCACAGCGGACAGGGGCTAACTATGGCTACACCTTC

V: TRBV7-9
D: TRBD1
size: NA
J: TRBJ2-2
CDR3: CASSLGQGGTGELFF
DNA: TGTGCCAGCAGCTTGGGACAGGGGGGCACCGGGGAGCTGTTTTTT

V: TRBV5-8
D: NA
size: NA
J: TRBJ2-3
CDR3: CASSFGQSTDTQYF
DNA: TGTGCCAGCAGTTTTGGACAGTCCACAGATACGCAGTATTTT

V: TRBV27
D: NA
size: NA
J: TRBJ1-1
CDR3: CASSLAGELGTEAFF
DNA: TGTGCCAGCAGTTTAGCGGGGGAGCTAGGCACTGAAGCTTTCTTT

V: TRBV6-1
D: TRBD2
size: NA
J: TRBJ2-7
CDR3: CASNSGGSYEQYF
DNA: TGTGCCAGCAACAGCGGGGGCTCCTACGAGCAGTACTTC

V: TRBV4-2
D: TRBD1
size: few
J: TRBJ2-7
CDR3: CASSQVGDRVGYEQYF
DNA: TGTGCCAGCAGCCAAGTCGGCGACAGGGTGGGATACGAGCAGTACTTC

V: TRBV9
D: TRBD1
size: NA
J: TRBJ2-2
CDR3: CASSVGKQGARTGELFF
DNA: TGTGCCAGCAGCGTAGGGAAACAGGGGGCGCGTACCGGGGAGCTGTTTTTT

V: TRBV11-2
D: NA
size: NA
J: TRBJ2-3
CDR3: CASSLDPPAARTDTQYF
DNA: TGTGCCAGCAGCTTAGATCCCCCAGCGGCTCGCACAGATACGCAGTATTTT

V: TRBV27
D: NA
size: few
J: TRBJ2-3
CDR3: CASSLDTGRTDTQYF
DNA: TGTGCCAGCAGTTTAGATACAGGGCGAACAGATACGCAGTATTTT

V: TRBV6-5
D: TRBD1
size: few
J: TRBJ1-6
CDR3: CASRRGQGLNSPLHF
DNA: TGTGCCAGCAGGCGCGGACAGGGGCTAAATTCACCCCTCCACTTT

V: TRBV7-8
D: NA
size: NA
J: TRBJ2-1
CDR3: CASSLVGSSYNEQFF
DNA: TGTGCCAGCAGCTTAGTCGGGAGCTCCTACAATGAGCAGTTCTTC

V: TRBV11-3
D: TRBD2
size: NA
J: TRBJ2-1
CDR3: CASSGVGMTSGGYNEQFF
DNA: TGTGCCAGCAGCGGGGTGGGAATGACTAGCGGGGGCTACAATGAGCAGTTCTTC

V: TRBV19
D: TRBD2
size: NA
J: TRBJ2-1
CDR3: CASSGTSGADEQFF
DNA: TGTGCCAGTAGTGGGACTAGCGGGGCCGATGAGCAGTTCTTC

V: TRBV5-5
D: NA
size: NA
J: TRBJ1-6
CDR3: CASSRDGEMSSYNSPLHF
DNA: TGTGCCAGCAGCCGAGACGGAGAGATGAGCTCCTATAATTCACCCCTCCACTTT

V: TRBV2
D: NA
size: NA
J: TRBJ1-3
CDR3: CASSRGRGSSGNTIYF
DNA: TGTGCCAGCAGCCGGGGGAGGGGGAGCTCTGGAAACACCATATATTTT

V: TRBV5-1
D: NA
size: NA
J: TRBJ1-1
CDR3: CASRRTELNTEAFF
DNA: TGCGCCAGCCGTCGGACAGAATTGAACACTGAAGCTTTCTTT

V: TRBV7-9
D: NA
size: once
J: TRBJ1-2
CDR3: CASSRDIYGYTF
DNA: TGTGCCAGCAGCCGGGACATATATGGCTACACCTTC

V: TRBV5-8
D: NA
size: NA
J: TRBJ1-2
CDR3: CASSLRTVRGYTF
DNA: TGTGCCAGCAGCTTAAGGACAGTCCGGGGCTACACCTTC

V: TRBV6-5
D: NA
size: NA
J: TRBJ2-2
CDR3: CASSYGTLGAGELFF
DNA: TGTGCCAGCAGTTACGGGACCCTGGGGGCCGGGGAGCTGTTTTTT

V: TRBV30
D: NA
size: NA
J: TRBJ1-2
CDR3: CAWSTIDGARYTF
DNA: TGTGCCTGGAGTACAATCGACGGAGCGCGCTACACCTTC

V: TRBV27
D: NA
size: NA
J: TRBJ1-2
CDR3: CASRRGGRGYTF
DNA: TGTGCCAGCAGACGGGGCGGAAGGGGCTACACCTTC

V: TRBV25-1
D: NA
size: once
J: TRBJ2-2
CDR3: CASSDGSGANTGELFF
DNA: TGTGCCAGCAGTGATGGGTCGGGGGCGAACACCGGGGAGCTGTTTTTT

V: TRBV6-1
D: NA
size: NA
J: TRBJ2-7
CDR3: CASSETVLNEQYF
DNA: TGTGCCAGCAGTGAAACAGTCCTCAACGAGCAGTACTTC

V: TRBV5-6
D: TRBD1
size: NA
J: TRBJ2-1
CDR3: CASSSWDRGYNEQFF
DNA: TGTGCCAGCAGCTCTTGGGACAGGGGATACAATGAGCAGTTCTTC

V: TRBV6-1
D: TRBD1
size: NA
J: TRBJ1-2
CDR3: CASREQGVGYGYTF
DNA: TGTGCCAGCAGGGAGCAGGGGGTAGGGTATGGCTACACCTTC

V: TRBV6-1
D: TRBD2
size: NA
J: TRBJ2-7
CDR3: CASSEDGGYSYEQYF
DNA: TGTGCCAGCAGTGAAGACGGGGGGTACTCCTACGAGCAGTACTTC

V: TRBV30
D: TRBD2
size: NA
J: TRBJ2-2
CDR3: CAWKGTILTGELFF
DNA: TGTGCCTGGAAAGGGACTATACTCACCGGGGAGCTGTTTTTT

V: TRBV20-1
D: NA
size: NA
J: TRBJ1-5
CDR3: CSASNQPQHF
DNA: TGCAGTGCTAGCAATCAGCCCCAGCATTTT

V: TRBV2
D: TRBD2
size: NA
J: TRBJ2-1
CDR3: CASNPLAGVSYNEQFF
DNA: TGTGCCAGCAATCCTTTAGCGGGGGTCTCCTACAATGAGCAGTTCTTC

V: TRBV21-1
D: NA
size: NA
J: TRBJ1-1
CDR3: CASSKGCPGVWGTEAFF
DNA: TGTGCCAGCAGCAAAGGGTGCCCCGGGGTTTGGGGAACTGAAGCTTTCTTT

V: TRBV2
D: TRBD1
size: once
J: TRBJ1-3
CDR3: CASKAGGFSGNTIYF
DNA: TGTGCCAGCAAGGCAGGGGGCTTCTCTGGAAACACCATATATTTT

V: TRBV11-3
D: NA
size: NA
J: TRBJ1-5
CDR3: CASSLVMGIGQPQHF
DNA: TGTGCCAGCAGCTTAGTTATGGGGATCGGTCAGCCCCAGCATTTT

V: TRBV10-3
D: NA
size: few
J: TRBJ2-7
CDR3: CAIEGGGGSYEQYF
DNA: TGTGCCATCGAGGGGGGCGGCGGCTCCTACGAGCAGTACTTC

V: TRBV7-2
D: TRBD2
size: NA
J: TRBJ2-5
CDR3: CASSTGLAGGMGETQYF
DNA: TGTGCCAGCAGCACGGGACTAGCGGGGGGAATGGGCGAGACCCAGTACTTC

V: TRBV19
D: NA
size: NA
J: TRBJ2-5
CDR3: CASMVSHRKETQYF
DNA: TGTGCCAGTATGGTTTCCCACCGAAAAGAGACCCAGTACTTC